The clone carrying this T cell receptor (beta chain) was detected once. Its antigen remains unknown. In the PCR, 60 Vbeta and 13 Jbeta primers were used. Assay: immunoSEQ multiplex PCR; the TCRdb copy retains only in-frame clones and omits some. The sample includes under 150,000 clones, about 86% of them seen just once. The sample comes from a study of cytomegalovirus exposure and HLA in healthy donors. General study findings and limits: In a later analysis, a genetic analysis reported fewer productive-TCR N-insertions in an Asian-associated ancestry cluster than the cohort average. Later analysis identified a missense DCLRE1C variant that was linked to TCR beta V- and J-gene trimming. The study flagged approximately 180 TCR beta chains as cytomegalovirus-associated.

The CDR3 has 14 amino acids. The donors (healthy individuals) were bone marrow donors. The receptor was derived from a man aged 18 to 29 in good health and CMV-seronegative. The sequencing input was PBMCs. V and J are TRBV21-1 and TRBJ2-3; the table calls TRBD2, which could not be checked here. TRBV21-1 is described as a pseudogene. The CDR3 DNA follows: TGTGCCAGCAGCCTAGCGGGGGGCACAGATACGCAGTATTTT. The encoded protein is CASSLAGGTDTQYF.